Presented here are 18 T cell receptor beta chains from one specimen sequenced in a study of shared clonotypes between healthy human individuals. Measured with immunoSEQ multiplex PCR; TCRdb has only the in-frame clones, and not every one. This sample carries 2 million to 2.5 million clones, 93% of them seen once, and the ten largest clones take roughly 0.39%. Sequenced input: naive CD4+ T cells from PBMCs. The subset: CD45RA+ positively selected. The receptors stem from a man aged 18 to 35 in good health. Some clones in this sample may be carry-over from other donors' samples.

The chain couples TRBV28 to TRBJ2-1; no firm D call. The CDR3 covers 13 residues. Germline V CDR1 and CDR2: MDHEN, SYDVKM. V lost 8 bases and J lost 3, with 11 bases in between. The CDR3: CASQEGFYNEQFF. CDR3 nucleotide sequence: TGTGCCAGCCAGGAAGGCTTCTACAATGAGCAGTTCTTC.

This rearrangement joins TRBV4-1 to TRBJ2-5, with 7 bases matching TRBD2. Germline CDR1 MGHRA, CDR2 YSYEKL. V shed 4 bases and J 5 bases; nucleotides not matched to a gene: 7. The CDR3 loop spans 14 amino acids. CDR3 sequence reads: CASSRTSARETQYF. In DNA form, the CDR3 reads TGCGCCAGCAGCCGAACTAGCGCGCGGGAGACCCAGTACTTC.

The rearrangement links TRBV29-1 to TRBJ2-7; D gene unclear. CDR1 and CDR2 (germline): SQVTM, ANQGSEA. With 5 bases removed from V and 3 bases from J, the gap between germline ends came to 17 bases. The CDR3 has 14 residues. The CDR3 bases are TGCAGCGTTCGCTTCAGGCCACACAACTACGAGCAGTACTTC. Translating it yields CSVRFRPHNYEQYF.

This sequence joins TRBV27 and TRBJ1-2; tentative D call: TRBD1 (5 bases). The CDR3 has 13 amino acids. With 3 bases removed from V and 2 bases from J, the gap between germline ends came to 7 bases. From germline, CDR1 is MNHEY and CDR2 SMNVEV (reference sequence). CDR3 DNA sequence: TGTGCCAGCAGTTTTTCAGGGAACTATGGCTACACCTTC. Translating gives CASSFSGNYGYTF.

Only one count was recorded for this clone. This rearrangement joins TRBV2 to TRBJ2-2; no clear D. The length of the CDR3 is 13 residues. Germline V CDR1 and CDR2: SNHLY, FYNNEI. Trimming removed 3 bases at V and 10 bases at J, with 12 bases between. CDR3 in amino acids: CASSEVARAELFF. CDR3 nucleotide sequence: TGTGCCAGCAGTGAGGTCGCCCGTGCGGAGCTGTTTTTT.

CDR3 coding DNA: TGTGCCAGCGGCATCGTGGGACGGATGAACACTGAAGCTTTCTTT. It specifies CASGIVGRMNTEAFF. The chain employs TRBV27 and TRBJ1-1, with D maybe TRBD1 (5 bases). There are 15 residues in the CDR3. V was pared by 8 bases and J by 0 bases, with 16 bases between. Germline V gene sequence: CDR1 MNHEY, CDR2 SMNVEV (reference sequence).

V usage is TRBV4-3 and J usage is TRBJ2-2, with TRBD2 identical over 8 bases. The ends lost 4 bases at V and 1 base at J; junction bases unmatched: 2. The germline CDR1 and CDR2 sequences are LGHNA and YSLEER. The CDR3 is made up of 15 amino acids. The CDR3 nucleotides read TGCGCCAGCAGCCCGGGGGGGCTGAACACCGGGGAGCTGTTTTTT. Its translation is CASSPGGLNTGELFF.

The rearrangement uses TRBV5-4 and TRBJ2-3, with TRBD2 matching over 7 bases. The CDR3 spans 14 residues. The V segment lost 7 bases and the J segment 4 bases; nucleotides outside the gene matches: 9. The V gene's germline CDR1 is SGHNT and CDR2 YYREEE (reference sequence). CDR3 bases: TGTGCCAGCGCAGCGGGGTCGGGGGCAGATACGCAGTATTTT. It encodes CASAAGSGADTQYF.

The chain carries TRBV5-1 and TRBJ2-1, with D maybe TRBD2 (6 bases). The germline V gene has CDR1 SGHRS and CDR2 YFSETQ. This CDR3 is built from 15 residues. Trimming stripped 2 bases from V and 4 bases from J, with 13 bases between. This CDR3 reads CASSFNQRAYNEQFF. The DNA of the CDR3 is TGCGCCAGCAGCTTCAATCAGCGGGCATACAATGAGCAGTTCTTC.

Details on this clone: At one boundary the junction diverges from the germline segment, which might be a read error. The V gene is TRBV7-9, the J gene TRBJ2-7, with 14 bases fitting TRBD2. CDR1 is SEHNR and CDR2 is FQNEAQ in the germline V gene (reference sequence). The CDR3 is 16 amino acids. Here the CDR3 reads CASSTAPGTSGSPVLF. CDR3 DNA sequence: TGTGCCAGCAGCACTGCCCCCGGGACTAGCGGGAGCCCTGTGTTATTC.

Comment on this clone: Within the sample, other DNA sequences also encode this same CDR3. This sequence joins TRBV7-2 and TRBJ2-5, with D hard to call. V was pared by 1 base and J by 1 base, with 7 bases between. This CDR3 contains 14 residues. CDR1 is SGHTA, CDR2 FQGNSA, per germline. CDR3 sequence reads: CASSLVLGQETQYF. The CDR3 DNA follows: TGTGCCAGCAGCTTAGTATTGGGCCAAGAGACCCAGTACTTC. The whole variable domain, filled in from reference TRBV7-2 and TRBJ2-5, reads GAGVSQSPSNKVTEKGKDVELRCDPISGHTALYWYRQSLGQGLEFLIYFQGNSAPDKSGLPSDRFSAERTGGSVSTLTIQRTQQEDSAVYLCASSLVLGQETQYFGPGTRLLVL.

V usage is TRBV5-1 and J usage is TRBJ2-5, with 8 bases fitting TRBD1. The V segment lost 4 bases and the J segment 5 bases; nucleotides outside the gene matches: 10. Germline V CDR1 and CDR2: SGHRS, YFSETQ. This CDR3 has 15 amino acids. In DNA, the CDR3 is TGCGCCAGCAGCCCACTACAGGGGGTTGGGGAGACCCAGTACTTC. Translating gives CASSPLQGVGETQYF.

The chain has TRBV4-3 and TRBJ1-2; D call uncertain. The germline V and J ends were trimmed by 3 bases and 5 bases, with 34 bases remaining between them. There are 21 residues in the CDR3. The V gene's germline CDR1 is LGHNA and CDR2 YSLEER. CDR3 residues: CASSQGNPRGDPGLYSYGYTF. In nucleotides, the CDR3 is TGCGCCAGCAGCCAGGGGAACCCTCGGGGAGATCCCGGGCTCTACTCATATGGCTACACCTTC.

The chain employs TRBV7-9 and TRBJ1-1; TRBD1 matches at 8 bases. The V and J ends lost 4 bases and 6 bases, in that order; junction bases with no gene match: 10. Germline V gene data show CDR1 as SEHNR and CDR2 as FQNEAQ (reference sequence). The CDR3 has 15 residues. The CDR3 DNA is TGTGCCAGCAGCTCAACAGGGGGTGGGAGCGCTGAAGCTTTCTTT. Residues: CASSSTGGGSAEAFF.

The CDR3 here is CASSTDGTSTDTQYF. Here the CDR3 DNA reads TGTGCCAGTAGTACTGACGGGACTAGCACAGATACGCAGTATTTT. The J gene is TRBJ2-3, the V gene TRBV19; TRBD2 is a possible D gene (6 bases). Looked up from germline, CDR1 is LNHDA and CDR2 is SQIVND (reference sequence). Between the trimmed V and J ends, which lost 4 bases and 0 bases, there was a span of 11 bases. The CDR3 has 15 residues.

CDR3 loop: CASSPGVRDTGELFF. DNA of the CDR3: TGTGCCAGCAGCCCAGGGGTGCGGGACACCGGGGAGCTGTTTTTT. The gene calls are TRBV9 and TRBJ2-2; a possible D gene is TRBD1 (6 bases). The CDR3 has 15 residues. V was shortened by 4 bases and J by 3 bases, with 13 bases between the two germline ends. The germline V gene has CDR1 SGDLS and CDR2 YYNGEE.

The chain joins TRBV4-3 to TRBJ2-1; perhaps D is TRBD1 or TRBD2 (6 bases each). Deletions cut 4 bases from V and 2 bases from J, with 18 bases between. The CDR3 covers 17 residues. From germline, CDR1 is LGHNA and CDR2 YSLEER. The DNA for the CDR3 is TGCGCCAGCAGCCGATCCCGAGGGGGGTTGACCTACAATGAGCAGTTCTTC. Amino acids: CASSRSRGGLTYNEQFF.

This chain uses TRBV2 with TRBJ2-1; 16 bases align to TRBD2. V was pared by 6 bases and J by 5 bases, with 7 bases of the junction left unmatched. This CDR3 comprises 17 residues. Germline V gene lookup returns CDR1 SNHLY and CDR2 FYNNEI. CDR3 in amino acids: CASRGTSGRAGDNEQFF. Here the CDR3 DNA reads TGTGCCAGCAGGGGGACTAGCGGGAGGGCTGGGGACAATGAGCAGTTCTTC.